Shown below are 9 T cell receptor beta chains from a single sample sequenced in a study of blood T cell repertoires in COVID-19. The method was immunoSEQ multiplex PCR; TCRdb's version includes in-frame clones alone and lacks a portion of them. The data hold about 130,000 clones, with roughly 83% observed a single time. Sequenced input: PBMCs or T cells enriched from blood (not recorded which). All receptors derive from a man over 45 who had recovered from COVID-19.

The J gene is TRBJ1-6, the V gene TRBV5-4; 7 bases agree with TRBD1. From germline, CDR1 is SGHNT and CDR2 YYREEE (reference sequence). The CDR3 loop spans 16 amino acids. V gave up 3 bases and J gave up 5 bases; unmatched junction bases: 8. The CDR3 nucleotides are TGTGCCAGCAGCTCGGGGGGGGGACAGCATAATTCACCCCTCCACTTT. This sequence encodes CASSSGGGQHNSPLHF. The full variable domain, with the rest looked up from reference TRBV5-4 and TRBJ1-6, is ETGVTQSPTHLIKTRGQQVTLRCSSQSGHNTVSWYQQALGQGPQFIFQYYREEENGRGNFPPRFSGLQFPNYSSELNVNALELDDSALYLCASSSGGGQHNSPLHFGNGTRLTVT.

The V and J genes are TRBV12-3 or TRBV12-4 and TRBJ2-1, with D maybe TRBD1 (5 bases). The V end lost 1 base, the J end lost 11 bases, and 9 bases lay between the germline ends. CDR3 length: 12 amino acids. The chain's CDR3 is CASSLERQKQFF. The CDR3 nucleotides read TGTGCCAGCAGTTTAGAAAGACAGAAGCAGTTCTTC.

This chain joins TRBV10-3 and TRBJ1-6; D gene unclear. The CDR3 has 15 residues. Deletions cut 5 bases from V and 2 bases from J, with 10 bases between. The germline CDR1 and CDR2 sequences are ENHRY and SYGVKD. CDR3 DNA sequence: TGTGCCATCAGTAGTAGGGAGCCCTATAATTCACCCCTCCACTTT. It translates to CAISSREPYNSPLHF.

V gene TRBV6-2 or TRBV6-3 combines with J gene TRBJ2-1; 9 bases line up with TRBD2. Looked up from germline, CDR1 is MNHEY and CDR2 is SVGEGT. The trim removed 0 bases at V and 3 bases at J, leaving 3 bases unmatched. CDR3 length: 16 residues. The CDR3 nucleotides read TGTGCCAGCAGTTACTCGTTTAGCGGGGGCTACAATGAGCAGTTCTTC. The encoded protein is CASSYSFSGGYNEQFF.

This chain joins TRBV4-3 and TRBJ1-4; D is ambiguous. Germline V gene lookup returns CDR1 LGHNA and CDR2 YSLEER. V gave up 0 bases and J gave up 5 bases, with 10 bases separating them. This CDR3 is 15 amino acids long. The CDR3 DNA is TGCGCCAGCAGCCAAGATTATGGCACGAATGAAAAACTGTTTTTT. This translates into CASSQDYGTNEKLFF.

This clone was detected only a few times. J is TRBJ2-3 and V is TRBV28; TRBD2 matches 10 bases. Germline CDR1 reads MDHEN; CDR2 reads SYDVKM. V trimming: 3 bases; J trimming: 3 bases; junction bases outside the gene matches: 3. The length of the CDR3 is 15 residues. For the CDR3, the DNA is TGTGCCAGCAGTTTTCTAGCGGGGGAAACAGATACGCAGTATTTT. Translating it yields CASSFLAGETDTQYF.

The rearrangement uses TRBV9 and TRBJ1-1, with D unresolved. Per the germline V gene, CDR1 is SGDLS and CDR2 is YYNGEE. The CDR3 covers 14 residues. V was shortened by 0 bases and J by 3 bases, with 9 bases between the two germline ends. The CDR3 coding sequence is TGTGCCAGCAGCGTAGAACAGTCGTACACTGAAGCTTTCTTT. Protein product: CASSVEQSYTEAFF. The complete variable domain, with remaining parts taken from reference TRBV9 and TRBJ1-1, reads DSGVTQTPKHLITATGQRVTLRCSPRSGDLSVYWYQQSLDQGLQFLIQYYNGEERAKGNILERFSAQQFPDLHSELNLSSLELGDSALYFCASSVEQSYTEAFFGQGTRLTVV.

The gene calls are TRBV5-4 and TRBJ2-3, with D possibly being TRBD1 (6 bases). CDR3 size: 17 residues. V was trimmed by 2 bases and J by 0 bases, leaving 16 bases between them. CDR1 and CDR2 (germline): SGHNT, YYREEE (reference sequence). This chain's CDR3 is CASSLGLGDTSTDTQYF. The CDR3 DNA sequence: TGTGCCAGCAGCTTAGGTTTAGGGGACACAAGCACAGATACGCAGTATTTT.

This clone was counted once. The chain is built from TRBV7-2 and TRBJ2-2; D unresolved. Germline values: CDR1 SGHTA, CDR2 FQGNSA. V lost 5 bases to trimming and J lost 5 bases, with 6 bases between them. The CDR3 runs 12 residues. DNA of the CDR3: TGTGCCAGCAGCCCCTCGACCGGGGAGCTGTTTTTT. Protein product: CASSPSTGELFF.